These 21 T cell receptor beta chains originate from one sample sequenced in a study of a mutant IDH1 vaccine in newly diagnosed glioma. These receptors' targets are unknown. Time point meaning: week 5, during vaccination. Every vaccine dose comprised 300 ug of mutant IDH1 20-mer peptide plus topical imiquimod. Profiling relied on immunoSEQ multiplex PCR, and the TCRdb table lists in-frame clones only, not all of them. The data show 30,000 to 40,000 clones, about four fifths seen once. The sample was PBMCs, taken from a glioma patient whose treatment included an IDH1 peptide vaccine. The receptors come from a man aged 50-59 years with glioma.

V is TRBV4-1 and J is TRBJ1-3; D gene uncertain. In germline, CDR1 is MGHRA, CDR2 YSYEKL. There are 14 residues in the CDR3. V lost 4 bases, J lost 0 bases, and 7 bases lay in between. The CDR3: CASSPGHSGNTIYF. CDR3 nucleotides: TGCGCCAGCAGCCCGGGTCACTCTGGAAACACCATATATTTT.

The rearrangement joins TRBV5-4 to TRBJ2-1; 7 bases are shared with TRBD2. Germline V gene data show CDR1 as SGHNT and CDR2 as YYREEE (reference sequence). This CDR3 spans 16 amino acids. With V trimmed by 4 bases and J by 5 bases, 12 bases remained unmatched. In DNA form, the CDR3 reads TGTGCCAGCAGCCCAGCTGGGGGGGAGCGGGACAATGAGCAGTTCTTC. Translated: CASSPAGGERDNEQFF.

The chain carries TRBV18 and TRBJ1-6, with D unresolved. CDR3 length equals 13 residues. Trimming took 4 bases from V and 6 from J, leaving 7 bases between them. The germline gives CDR1 KGHSH, CDR2 LQKENI. The DNA for the CDR3 is TGTGCCAGCTCACGGGCCGCTAATTCACCCCTCCACTTT. As protein: CASSRAANSPLHF.

The chain combines TRBV2 with TRBJ2-6; no clear D gene. The CDR3 spans 13 residues. V lost 5 bases and J 1 base, leaving 3 bases between the germline ends. Germline CDR1 reads SNHLY; CDR2 reads FYNNEI. The CDR3 sequence: CASSPSGANVLTF. The CDR3 DNA sequence: TGTGCCAGCAGTCCATCTGGGGCCAACGTCCTGACTTTC.

The chain carries TRBV5-4 and TRBJ2-7, with 7 bases aligning to TRBD2. The germline gives CDR1 SGHNT, CDR2 YYREEE (reference sequence). The CDR3 length is 14 residues. The V and J ends lost 4 bases and 1 base, in that order; junction bases with no gene match: 5. CDR3 loop: CASSTGGVSYEQYF. CDR3 DNA sequence: TGTGCCAGCAGCACTGGGGGGGTATCCTACGAGCAGTACTTC.

The CDR3 reads CASSLEGLSSYNEQFF. The CDR3 DNA reads TGTGCCAGCAGTTTAGAGGGACTCTCCTCCTACAATGAGCAGTTCTTC. The chain couples TRBV27 to TRBJ2-1, with a tentative D call TRBD2 (6 bases). The CDR3 extends over 16 amino acids. The V gene's germline CDR1 is MNHEY and CDR2 SMNVEV (reference sequence). V lost 2 bases and J 0 bases, leaving 11 bases between the germline ends.

This clone was picked up a small number of times. The V gene is TRBV7-2, the J gene TRBJ2-7; D is undetermined. Trimming took off 0 bases at V and 0 bases at J, with 6 bases between the two ends. Germline CDR1 is SGHTA and CDR2 is FQGNSA. This CDR3 is built from 14 residues. The CDR3 nucleotides are TGTGCCAGCAGCTTAGCGATCGGCTCCTACGAGCAGTACTTC. Its protein is CASSLAIGSYEQYF. The full variable domain, rest sourced from reference TRBV7-2 and TRBJ2-7, is GAGVSQSPSNKVTEKGKDVELRCDPISGHTALYWYRQSLGQGLEFLIYFQGNSAPDKSGLPSDRFSAERTGGSVSTLTIQRTQQEDSAVYLCASSLAIGSYEQYFGPGTRLTVT.

The V and J genes are TRBV27 and TRBJ2-7; 10 bases align to TRBD1. The V gene end was trimmed by 7 bases and the J gene end by 13 bases; junction bases not matched to a gene: 13. Germline lookup yields CDR1 MNHEY and CDR2 SMNVEV (reference sequence). The CDR3 length is 13 residues. The CDR3 DNA is TGTGCCAGCACTATGACAGGGGGCAAGGGGTTATACTTC. It specifies CASTMTGGKGLYF.

This clone was counted a few times. The CDR3 sequence: CASSFAGRNTEAFF. The CDR3 bases are TGTGCCAGCAGTTTTGCGGGGAGGAACACTGAAGCTTTCTTT. The V gene is TRBV27, the J gene TRBJ1-1; D gene ambiguous. V shed 3 bases and J shed 1 base, with 9 bases lying between them. The germline V gene encodes CDR1 MNHEY and CDR2 SMNVEV (reference sequence). The CDR3 spans 14 residues.

The chain employs TRBV4-3 and TRBJ2-3; TRBD2 matches 14 bases. V lost 0 bases and J lost 8; bases outside the gene matches: 7. The length of the CDR3 is 17 residues. Germline V gene lookup returns CDR1 LGHNA and CDR2 YSLEER. CDR3 sequence: CASSQEGGLAGGITQYF. DNA for the CDR3: TGCGCCAGCAGCCAAGAAGGAGGACTAGCGGGGGGAATTACGCAGTATTTT.

Comments on this clone: The sample has other DNA sequences that encode this CDR3 too. The CDR3 spells CASSIGTGSSYEQYF. The CDR3 DNA is TGTGCCAGTAGTATCGGCACAGGTAGCTCCTACGAGCAGTACTTC. The gene calls are TRBV19 and TRBJ2-7, with D possibly being TRBD1 (5 bases). Trimming pared 3 bases from V and 0 bases from J, leaving 12 bases between. CDR1 and CDR2 (germline): LNHDA, SQIVND (reference sequence). The CDR3 sequence is 15 residues long.

V and J are TRBV2 and TRBJ2-1, with 9 positions matching TRBD1. Trimming at V came to 7 bases and at J to 8 bases, leaving 0 bases not matched to a gene. The CDR3 runs to 11 residues. Germline loops: CDR1 SNHLY, CDR2 FYNNEI. The CDR3 protein is CASNRGHEQFF. In DNA, the CDR3 is TGTGCCAGCAACAGGGGGCATGAGCAGTTCTTC.

This clone was picked up a small number of times. The gene calls are TRBV28 and TRBJ1-5, with D hard to call. This CDR3 has 13 amino acids. Trimming left V 6 bases short and J 3 bases short, with 9 bases between. CDR1 and CDR2 from the germline V gene are MDHEN and SYDVKM. CDR3 protein: CASSPAYNQPQHF. As DNA, the CDR3 is TGTGCCAGCAGCCCGGCCTACAATCAGCCCCAGCATTTT.

The rearrangement links TRBV4-1 to TRBJ2-1, with D perhaps matching TRBD1 (5 bases). Trimming left V 4 bases short and J 4 bases short, with 17 bases between. CDR1 and CDR2 (germline): MGHRA, YSYEKL. The CDR3 runs 16 residues. The chain's CDR3 is CASSLPPQGGYNEQFF. In DNA, the CDR3 is TGCGCCAGCAGCCTCCCCCCGCAGGGCGGATACAATGAGCAGTTCTTC.

For this clone: At the DNA level, this CDR3 is encoded by other sequences in the same sample as well. The chain is built from TRBV5-1 and TRBJ2-1, with TRBD2 matching 10 bases. CDR3 length equals 14 residues. Unmatched junction bases numbered 1, after V lost 3 bases and J lost 4 bases. The germline V gene encodes CDR1 SGHRS and CDR2 YFSETQ. The CDR3 coding sequence is TGCGCCAGCAGCTCAGCGGGGGGGTACAATGAGCAGTTCTTC. Its protein is CASSSAGGYNEQFF. The full variable domain, its missing parts supplied by reference TRBV5-1 and TRBJ2-1, is KAGVTQTPRYLIKTRGQQVTLSCSPISGHRSVSWYQQTPGQGLQFLFEYFSETQRNKGNFPGRFSGRQFSNSRSEMNVSTLELGDSALYLCASSSAGGYNEQFFGPGTRLTVL.

J is TRBJ1-3 and V is TRBV18; possible D gene TRBD1, 6 bases. The germline V gene encodes CDR1 KGHSH and CDR2 LQKENI. With 3 bases removed from V and 0 bases from J, the gap between germline ends came to 15 bases. The CDR3 runs 17 residues. CDR3 nucleotides: TGTGCCAGCTCACCGGTCGCAGGGGAAGGCTCTGGAAACACCATATATTTT. Its translation is CASSPVAGEGSGNTIYF.

The chain recombines TRBV5-1 with TRBJ1-3; no definite D call. The CDR3 is 12 residues long. Germline loops: CDR1 SGHRS, CDR2 YFSETQ. V lost 3 bases and J lost 13, with 14 bases in between. The DNA of the CDR3 is TGCGCCAGCAGCTCGAGAACCTCCGGAATATATTTT. It is translated as CASSSRTSGIYF.

The CDR3 reads CASSVDSGSTDTQYF. CDR3 coding DNA: TGTGCCAGCAGCGTAGACAGCGGTAGCACAGATACGCAGTATTTT. The V and J genes are TRBV9 and TRBJ2-3; TRBD2 is a possible D gene (5 bases). Germline CDR1 is SGDLS and CDR2 is YYNGEE. The CDR3 consists of 15 residues. Trimming removed 0 bases from V and 0 bases from J, with 8 bases in between.

The chain carries TRBV7-2 and TRBJ1-5, with D perhaps matching TRBD1 (5 bases). From germline, CDR1 is SGHTA and CDR2 FQGNSA. The V and J ends lost 5 bases and 5 bases respectively, with 16 bases between them. This CDR3 region has 15 residues. The CDR3 sequence: CASSARDSDYQPQHF. The CDR3 bases are TGTGCCAGCAGCGCACGGGACTCTGATTATCAGCCCCAGCATTTT.

This clone was seen only once. V is TRBV19 and J is TRBJ1-4; no firm D call. The V and J ends lost 5 bases and 6 bases respectively, with 10 bases between them. The length of the CDR3 is 13 residues. CDR1 LNHDA and CDR2 SQIVND come from the germline V gene (reference sequence). CDR3 bases: TGTGCCAGTAGTGACTGGGGAGATGAAAAACTGTTTTTT. Protein product: CASSDWGDEKLFF.

The CDR3, as DNA: TGTGCCAGCAATTCGAACCCCATAGAGAATGAAAAACTGTTTTTT. It codes for CASNSNPIENEKLFF. The chain recombines TRBV9 with TRBJ1-4; no reliable D call. V was clipped by 6 bases and J by 5 bases, with 17 bases between them. The CDR3 covers 15 residues. The germline gives CDR1 SGDLS, CDR2 YYNGEE.